These 17 T cell receptor beta chains originate from one sample sequenced in a study of naive and memory T cell subsets. Four PCR rounds used nested alpha and beta constant region primers plus the SP2 primer. Each CDR3 protein is one row after TCRdb ran MiXCR on the UMI-ligation and nested PCR reads. This sample yields fewer than 30,000 distinct CDR3 sequences, of which 5.2% are seen a single time; approximately 8% belongs to the top ten. A UMI-containing oligonucleotide was joined by 3' ligation to the TCR cDNA template. The material sequenced was blood. These receptor sequences come from an adult in good health.

This clonotype was seen ten or more times. This chain uses TRBV7-6 with TRBJ2-5; 10 nucleotides line up with TRBD1. The CDR3 length is 15 residues. CDR1 and CDR2 from the germline V gene are SGHVS and FNYEAQ. J was trimmed by 4 bases and V by 5 bases; bases with no gene match: 7. The CDR3 bases are TGTGCCAGCAGCCGAGGGACAGGGGATGGAGAGACCCAGTACTTC. It specifies CASSRGTGDGETQYF.

The table lists this clonotype with many counts. The rearrangement links TRBV20-1 to TRBJ2-1; D gene ambiguous. V was clipped by 1 base and J by 5 bases, with 12 bases between them. Germline V gene sequence: CDR1 DFQATT, CDR2 SNEGSKA (reference sequence). CDR3 size: 14 residues. CDR3 residues: CSARAWRSNNEQFF. CDR3 nucleotides: TGCAGTGCTAGAGCCTGGCGGTCGAACAATGAGCAGTTCTTC.

In its sample, this clonotype was seen many times. The V and J genes are TRBV6-5 and TRBJ1-1, with a tentative D call TRBD1 (5 bases). V was clipped by 5 bases and J by 1 base, with 17 bases between them. Germline V gene lookup returns CDR1 MNHEY and CDR2 SVGAGI. The CDR3 has 16 residues. For the CDR3, the DNA is TGTGCCAGCAGTCCCCGGGGGGTTGGTCAGAACACTGAAGCTTTCTTT. Translated, it gives CASSPRGVGQNTEAFF.

For this clonotype: It is likely a read error, because the conserved phenylalanine at the end of the CDR3 is missing. The chain couples TRBV28 to TRBJ2-7; D gene uncertain. The germline V and J ends were trimmed by 11 bases and 6 bases, with 17 bases remaining between them. From germline, CDR1 is MDHEN and CDR2 SYDVKM. The CDR3 consists of 12 residues. The CDR3 DNA is TGTGCCTCTCGTGGATGGGAACGCGAGCAGTACTCC. Its protein product is CASRGWEREQYS.

This clonotype was seen many times. The chain carries TRBV12-3 or TRBV12-4 and TRBJ1-3, with TRBD1 as a possible D gene (5 bases). Trimming left V 6 bases short and J 4 bases short, with 22 bases between. CDR3 length: 17 residues. CDR3 coding DNA: TGTGCCAGCAGCTTATACAAGGGGATAGGAAACGGAAACACCATATATTTT. Translated: CASSLYKGIGNGNTIYF.

The V and J genes are TRBV5-1 and TRBJ2-1; no reliable D call. Trimming shortened V by 4 bases and J by 0 bases, and 8 bases separated the two germline ends. This CDR3 region has 14 residues. The germline V gene has CDR1 SGHRS and CDR2 YFSETQ. This CDR3 is CASSGSSSYNEQFF. In DNA form, the CDR3 reads TGCGCCAGCAGCGGCAGTAGCTCCTACAATGAGCAGTTCTTC.

This clonotype was seen ten or more times. The V gene is TRBV3-1, the J gene TRBJ2-6, with TRBD1 matching 7 bases. J gave up 2 bases and V 4 bases, and 2 bases lay outside the gene matches. The CDR3 has 15 amino acids. Germline CDR1 and CDR2: LGHDT and YNNKEL (reference sequence). As DNA, the CDR3 is TGTGCCAGCAGCCGAACAGGGGCTGGGGCCAACGTCCTGACTTTC. This gives the protein CASSRTGAGANVLTF. Combining the CDR3 with reference TRBV3-1 and TRBJ2-6 gives the whole variable domain DTAVSQTPKYLVTQMGNDKSIKCEQNLGHDTMYWYKQDSKKFLKIMFSYNNKELIINETVPNRFSPKSPDKAHLNLHINSLELGDSAVYFCASSRTGAGANVLTFGAGSRLTVL.

This chain joins TRBV30 and TRBJ2-2; 11 nucleotides align to TRBD2. Germline CDR1 reads GTSNPN; CDR2 reads SVGIG (reference sequence). The J segment lost 6 bases and the V segment lost 5 bases, leaving 5 bases of the junction unmatched. CDR3 length: 14 amino acids. CDR3 residues: CAWGPSGRPGELFF. DNA for the CDR3: TGTGCCTGGGGGCCTAGCGGGAGGCCCGGGGAGCTGTTTTTT. The whole variable domain, remainder taken from reference TRBV30 and TRBJ2-2, is SQTIHQWPATLVQPVGSPLSLECTVEGTSNPNLYWYRQAAGRGLQLLFYSVGIGQISSEVPQNLSASRPQDRQFILSSKKLLLSDSGFYLCAWGPSGRPGELFFGEGSRLTVL.

This clonotype has at least ten counts. The J gene is TRBJ2-7, the V gene TRBV11-1; D may be TRBD1 (6 bases). The CDR3 loop spans 14 amino acids. V was shortened by 1 base and J by 3 bases, with 10 bases between the two germline ends. The germline V gene encodes CDR1 SGHAT and CDR2 FQDESV (reference sequence). The CDR3 DNA sequence: TGTGCCAGCAGCTTAGGGACAGCCATCTACGAGCAGTACTTC. Amino acid sequence: CASSLGTAIYEQYF.

This clonotype showed up many times. J is TRBJ1-5 and V is TRBV11-3; D perhaps matches TRBD1 (5 bases). The CDR3 has 15 residues. Germline V lookup: CDR1 SGHNT, CDR2 YENEEA. The V end lost 3 bases, the J end lost 0 bases, and 9 bases lay between the germline ends. CDR3 amino acids: CASSFSGDSNQPQHF. The CDR3 DNA is TGTGCCAGCAGCTTTTCGGGGGATAGCAATCAGCCCCAGCATTTT.

In its sample, this clonotype was seen many times. The rearrangement joins TRBV4-3 to TRBJ2-1, with D perhaps TRBD2 (5 bases). The CDR3 length is 13 residues. V lost 3 bases and J 7 bases, leaving 10 bases between the germline ends. Germline loops: CDR1 LGHNA, CDR2 YSLEER. CDR3 DNA sequence: TGCGCCAGCAGCCAGGCCGGCGGGAATGAGCAGTTCTTC. Translation gives CASSQAGGNEQFF.

This clonotype was observed at least ten times. The J gene is TRBJ2-1, the V gene TRBV5-4; 7 nucleotides line up with TRBD1. Germline-derived CDR1 and CDR2 are SGHNT and YYREEE (reference sequence). The CDR3 covers 14 residues. With 3 bases clipped from V and 6 bases from J, the junction kept 6 bases outside the gene matches. CDR3 DNA sequence: TGTGCCAGCAGCTCAACAGGGGTGAGCAATGAGCAGTTCTTC. Amino acids: CASSSTGVSNEQFF.

This clonotype was found many times. The chain couples TRBV29-1 to TRBJ1-1; 10 bases agree with TRBD1. V was clipped by 8 bases and J by 5 bases; unmatched bases: 8. Per the germline V gene, CDR1 is SQVTM and CDR2 is ANQGSEA. There are 13 residues in the CDR3. Written as DNA, the CDR3 is TGCAGCCCCAGACAGGGGGCGGGTACTGAAGCTTTCTTT. Protein: CSPRQGAGTEAFF.

Ten or more counts support this clonotype. The V and J genes are TRBV12-3 or TRBV12-4 and TRBJ2-3; 10 bases are a match to TRBD1. This CDR3 is 15 amino acids long. The ends lost 5 bases at V and 6 bases at J; junction bases unmatched: 8. CDR3 sequence: CASSGTGATGDTQYF. The CDR3 bases are TGTGCCAGCAGTGGGACAGGGGCTACAGGGGATACGCAGTATTTT.

Notes on this clonotype: Given a much more abundant clone one base away, this may be a read error. V gene TRBV4-3 combines with J gene TRBJ2-3; TRBD2 matches at 7 bases. Germline CDR1 is LGHNA and CDR2 is YSLEER. The J segment lost 11 bases and the V segment lost 0 bases, leaving 14 bases of the junction unmatched. This CDR3 has 16 residues. The CDR3 nucleotides are TGCGCCAGCAGCCAAGATCGACTAGCCGCGGTGATGATGCAGTATTTT. This sequence encodes CASSQDRLAAVMMQYF.

CDR3 residues: CASSTDFRRNYGYTF. The CDR3 DNA is TGTGCCAGCAGTACTGACTTCAGGAGAAACTATGGCTACACCTTC. This chain joins TRBV6-2 or TRBV6-3 and TRBJ1-2; D remains ambiguous. The CDR3 length is 15 residues. The germline V gene encodes CDR1 MNHEY and CDR2 SVGEGT. Trimming shortened V by 5 bases and J by 2 bases, and 15 bases separated the two germline ends.

There are many counts of this clonotype. V usage is TRBV24-1 and J usage is TRBJ2-7; D gene unclear. CDR1 KGHDR and CDR2 SFDVKD come from the germline V gene. CDR3 length: 12 residues. V was pared by 4 bases and J by 3 bases, with 6 bases between. The CDR3 reads CATSENNYEQYF. CDR3 DNA sequence: TGTGCCACCAGTGAAAATAACTACGAGCAGTACTTC.